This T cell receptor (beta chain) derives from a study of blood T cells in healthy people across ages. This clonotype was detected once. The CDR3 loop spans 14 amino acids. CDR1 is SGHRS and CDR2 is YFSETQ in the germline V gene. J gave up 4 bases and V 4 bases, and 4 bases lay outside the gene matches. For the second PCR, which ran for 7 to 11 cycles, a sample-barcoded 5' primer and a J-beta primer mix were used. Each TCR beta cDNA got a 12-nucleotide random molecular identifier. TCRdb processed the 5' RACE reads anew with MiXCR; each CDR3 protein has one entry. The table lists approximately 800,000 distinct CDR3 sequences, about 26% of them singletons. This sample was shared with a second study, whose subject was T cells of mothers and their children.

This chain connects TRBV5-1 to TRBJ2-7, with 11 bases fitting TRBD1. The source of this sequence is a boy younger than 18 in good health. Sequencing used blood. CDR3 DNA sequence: TGCGCCAGCAGCACTTGGGACAGGGGGTACGAGCAGTACTTC. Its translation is CASSTWDRGYEQYF.